Following are 28 T cell receptor beta chains from one sample sequenced in a study of PD-L1 blockade in urothelial cancer. Time point denoted: peripheral blood 6 weeks after treatment start. This table comes from immunoSEQ multiplex PCR, and its TCRdb copy is limited to in-frame clones, with some not included. Among roughly 110,000 clones, approximately 89% were seen once, and the ten largest hold around 3.7%. This sample comprised PBMCs, obtained around atezolizumab (anti-PD-L1) treatment. The source is a man in his 60s with urothelial cancer.

The V and J genes are TRBV7-3 and TRBJ2-3; D call uncertain. The germline V gene encodes CDR1 SGHTA and CDR2 FQGTGA. The CDR3 loop spans 14 amino acids. Trimming took off 4 bases at V and 4 bases at J, with 12 bases between the two ends. CDR3 DNA: TGTGCCAGCAGCTCATATTCGCCAGCAGATACGCAGTATTTT. This encodes CASSSYSPADTQYF.

The V gene is TRBV16, the J gene TRBJ1-5; D possibly corresponds to TRBD1 (6 bases). Germline values: CDR1 KGHSY, CDR2 FQNENV. The CDR3 extends over 14 amino acids. V lost 2 bases and J 4 bases, leaving 9 bases between the germline ends. The CDR3 bases are TGTGCCAGCAGCCAAGGACAGATTAATCAGCCCCAGCATTTT. This gives the protein CASSQGQINQPQHF.

V usage is TRBV2 and J usage is TRBJ2-2; D is uncertain. In germline, CDR1 is SNHLY, CDR2 FYNNEI. The length of the CDR3 is 13 residues. Trimming pared 2 bases from V and 3 bases from J, leaving 4 bases between. CDR3 DNA sequence: TGTGCCAGCAGTGAATCCGACACCGGGGAGCTGTTTTTT. It translates to CASSESDTGELFF. Complete variable domain (other parts from reference TRBV2 and TRBJ2-2): EPEVTQTPSHQVTQMGQEVILRCVPISNHLYFYWYRQILGQKVEFLVSFYNNEISEKSEIFDDQFSVERPDGSNFTLKIRSTKLEDSAMYFCASSESDTGELFFGEGSRLTVL.

The chain employs TRBV4-3 and TRBJ2-3; D perhaps matches TRBD1 (6 bases). CDR1 is LGHNA, CDR2 YSLEER, per germline. The germline V and J ends were trimmed by 0 bases and 0 bases, with 16 bases remaining between them. The CDR3 runs 18 residues. The CDR3 DNA is TGCGCCAGCAGCCAAGATTGGTACGTGGGGGCTAGCACAGATACGCAGTATTTT. It codes for CASSQDWYVGASTDTQYF.

This clone was counted between two and nine times. The chain uses TRBV29-1 and TRBJ1-1; D is undetermined. Germline V CDR1 and CDR2: SQVTM, ANQGSEA. Trimming removed 6 bases from V and 2 bases from J, with 4 bases in between. The CDR3 totals 10 residues. CDR3 sequence: CSVSNTEAFF. The CDR3 DNA reads as TGCAGCGTCAGTAACACTGAAGCTTTCTTT.

The V call is TRBV4-2, the J call TRBJ2-2; possibly TRBD1 for D (6 bases). In germline, CDR1 is LGHNA, CDR2 YNFKEQ. Trimming shortened V by 4 bases and J by 0 bases, and 15 bases separated the two germline ends. The CDR3 runs 17 residues. CDR3 region: CASSLEPGHPNTGELFF. CDR3 DNA: TGTGCCAGCAGCCTAGAGCCGGGACACCCGAACACCGGGGAGCTGTTTTTT.

The chain carries TRBV4-1 and TRBJ2-1; 13 bases match TRBD2. This CDR3 has 16 amino acids. V shed 6 bases, J shed 2 bases, and the junction held 4 bases outside the gene matches. Germline CDR1 MGHRA, CDR2 YSYEKL. The CDR3: CASSVGTSGTYNEQFF. For the CDR3, the DNA is TGCGCCAGCAGTGTTGGGACTAGCGGGACCTACAATGAGCAGTTCTTC.

The chain has TRBV7-2 and TRBJ2-1; D is uncertain. V lost 5 bases to trimming and J lost 6 bases, with 8 bases between them. Germline values: CDR1 SGHTA, CDR2 FQGNSA. The CDR3 length is 12 residues. DNA for the CDR3: TGTGCCAGCAGCATGATCGGCAATGAGCAGTTCTTC. Protein: CASSMIGNEQFF.

The J gene is TRBJ2-7, the V gene TRBV5-6; D gene unclear. The CDR3 extends over 12 amino acids. In germline, CDR1 is SGHDT, CDR2 YYEEEE. The germline V and J ends were trimmed by 0 bases and 4 bases, with 5 bases remaining between them. The CDR3 sequence: CASSLDRYEQYF. The CDR3 DNA reads as TGTGCCAGCAGCTTGGACAGATACGAGCAGTACTTC.

The rearrangement uses TRBV5-4 and TRBJ2-7; 7 bases align to TRBD1. The CDR3 is 16 amino acids. Trimming took 4 bases from V and 0 from J; bases not matched to a gene: 10. Germline V gene data show CDR1 as SGHNT and CDR2 as YYREEE (reference sequence). CDR3 nucleotide sequence: TGTGCCAGCAGCATGCTGGGACCAGGGGGCTCCTACGAGCAGTACTTC. This codes for CASSMLGPGGSYEQYF.

This clone came up once. V usage is TRBV15 and J usage is TRBJ2-5; tentatively, D is TRBD1 (6 bases). V gave up 1 base and J gave up 0 bases, with 12 bases separating them. This CDR3 has 16 residues. CDR1 and CDR2 from the germline V gene are LNHNV and YYDKDF (reference sequence). The CDR3 spells CATSRGDTRNQETQYF. CDR3 DNA sequence: TGTGCCACCAGCAGAGGGGACACCCGAAACCAAGAGACCCAGTACTTC.

The chain combines TRBV28 with TRBJ1-1, with TRBD1 identical over 8 bases. Germline assignment: CDR1 MDHEN and CDR2 SYDVKM. This CDR3 has 16 amino acids. V dropped 6 bases and J dropped 1; count of bases not matched to a gene: 10. DNA of the CDR3: TGTGCCAGCAGCCCTCAATTACAGGGGGAGAACACTGAAGCTTTCTTT. The encoded protein is CASSPQLQGENTEAFF. Full variable domain (outside the CDR3, taken from reference TRBV28 and TRBJ1-1): DVKVTQSSRYLVKRTGEKVFLECVQDMDHENMFWYRQDPGLGLRLIYFSYDVKMKEKGDIPEGYSVSREKKERFSLILESASTNQTSMYLCASSPQLQGENTEAFFGQGTRLTVV.

The chain uses TRBV28 and TRBJ1-5; TRBD1 matches at 7 bases. The CDR3 totals 15 residues. Germline trimming cut 6 bases from V and 3 bases from J; bases unmatched to any gene: 8. The germline V gene encodes CDR1 MDHEN and CDR2 SYDVKM. The CDR3 is CASSPLGQNNQPQHF. The CDR3 nucleotides read TGTGCCAGCAGCCCACTGGGACAGAACAATCAGCCCCAGCATTTT. The variable domain in full, completed from reference TRBV28 and TRBJ1-5, reads DVKVTQSSRYLVKRTGEKVFLECVQDMDHENMFWYRQDPGLGLRLIYFSYDVKMKEKGDIPEGYSVSREKKERFSLILESASTNQTSMYLCASSPLGQNNQPQHFGDGTRLSIL.

This chain uses TRBV7-6 with TRBJ2-2; TRBD2 matches 10 bases. The CDR3 has 16 residues. The trim removed 1 base at V and 3 bases at J, leaving 2 bases unmatched. Looked up from germline, CDR1 is SGHVS and CDR2 is FNYEAQ. CDR3: CASSLVLAGHTGELFF. CDR3 DNA: TGTGCCAGCAGCTTAGTACTAGCGGGACACACCGGGGAGCTGTTTTTT. Drawing the rest from reference TRBV7-6 and TRBJ2-2, the complete variable domain is GAGVSQSPRYKVTKRGQDVALRCDPISGHVSLYWYRQALGQGPEFLTYFNYEAQQDKSGLPNDRFSAERPEGSISTLTIQRTEQRDSAMYRCASSLVLAGHTGELFFGEGSRLTVL.

This chain uses TRBV27 with TRBJ1-1; 9 bases match TRBD1. CDR1 is MNHEY and CDR2 is SMNVEV in the germline V gene (reference sequence). CDR3 length: 15 residues. The J segment lost 4 bases and the V segment lost 5 bases, leaving 8 bases of the junction unmatched. CDR3 sequence reads: CASSDRTGAATEAFF. DNA for the CDR3: TGTGCCAGCAGTGACCGGACAGGGGCGGCCACTGAAGCTTTCTTT.

The V and J genes are TRBV6-1 and TRBJ2-5, with TRBD1 as a possible D gene (6 bases). Germline loops: CDR1 MNHNS, CDR2 SASEGT. Trimming stripped 7 bases from V and 2 bases from J, with 14 bases between. The CDR3 spans 14 residues. The CDR3 nucleotides read TGTGCCAGCACCCCCGGACAGATTCAAGAGACCCAGTACTTC. Its protein is CASTPGQIQETQYF.

This chain's CDR3 is CASSRTSGSGGANVLTF. The CDR3 region has the DNA TGTGCCAGCTCACGGACTAGCGGGAGTGGTGGGGCCAACGTCCTGACTTTC. This chain connects TRBV6-4 to TRBJ2-6; 13 nucleotides align to TRBD2. The CDR3 covers 17 residues. Germline V gene data show CDR1 as MRHNA and CDR2 as SNTAGT. After removal of 8 bases from V and 3 bases from J, the junction contained 7 bases not matched to a gene.

The chain's CDR3 is CASSSGVTNYGYTF. CDR3 DNA sequence: TGTGCCAGCTCCTCGGGGGTAACTAACTATGGCTACACCTTC. This chain joins TRBV18 and TRBJ1-2; the D gene is possibly TRBD1 (5 bases). V lost 6 bases to trimming and J lost 0 bases, with 11 bases between them. This CDR3 contains 14 residues. Germline CDR1 and CDR2: KGHSH and LQKENI. The full variable domain, in which reference TRBV18 and TRBJ1-2 provide the parts outside the CDR3, is NAGVMQNPRHLVRRRGQEARLRCSPMKGHSHVYWYRQLPEEGLKFMVYLQKENIIDESGMPKERFSAEFPKEGPSILRIQQVVRGDSAAYFCASSSGVTNYGYTFGSGTRLTVV.

The chain couples TRBV7-2 to TRBJ2-5, with 7 positions matching TRBD2. The V and J ends lost 4 bases and 5 bases, in that order; junction bases with no gene match: 10. The CDR3 runs 15 residues. In germline, CDR1 is SGHTA, CDR2 FQGNSA. The CDR3: CASSSQAGAEETQYF. Here the CDR3 DNA reads TGTGCCAGCAGCTCCCAGGCGGGAGCTGAGGAGACCCAGTACTTC.

Only one count was recorded for this clone. The chain employs TRBV9 and TRBJ2-3; 9 bases fit TRBD2. Germline V gene sequence: CDR1 SGDLS, CDR2 YYNGEE. J lost 2 bases, V lost 5 bases, and 6 bases had no gene match. The CDR3 covers 15 residues. CDR3 in DNA: TGTGCCAGCAGAAAGACTAGCGGACTCACAGATACGCAGTATTTT. It specifies CASRKTSGLTDTQYF.

The chain combines TRBV11-3 with TRBJ2-3, with D possibly TRBD1 on 5 matching bases. This CDR3 has 14 residues. The germline V gene encodes CDR1 SGHNT and CDR2 YENEEA. V shed 3 bases and J shed 2 bases, with 9 bases lying between them. CDR3 amino acids: CASSFGGATDTQYF. As DNA, the CDR3 is TGTGCCAGCAGCTTCGGTGGGGCCACAGATACGCAGTATTTT.

This clone was seen once. The rearrangement uses TRBV11-2 and TRBJ2-1; 13 positions match TRBD2. Germline trimming cut 5 bases from V and 2 bases from J; bases unmatched to any gene: 9. The CDR3 totals 18 residues. Germline V CDR1 and CDR2: SGHAT, FQNNGV. The CDR3 DNA reads as TGTGCCAGCAGCAACGGGACTAGCGGGATTTCCCCCTACAATGAGCAGTTCTTC. It codes for CASSNGTSGISPYNEQFF. Complete variable domain (other parts from reference TRBV11-2 and TRBJ2-1): EAGVAQSPRYKIIEKRQSVAFWCNPISGHATLYWYQQILGQGPKLLIQFQNNGVVDDSQLPKDRFSAERLKGVDSTLKIQPAKLEDSAVYLCASSNGTSGISPYNEQFFGPGTRLTVL.

V and J are TRBV5-4 and TRBJ2-2, with TRBD2 matching over 14 bases. The CDR3 spans 17 residues. The V and J ends lost 0 bases and 6 bases, in that order; junction bases with no gene match: 4. CDR1 SGHNT and CDR2 YYREEE come from the germline V gene (reference sequence). In DNA form, the CDR3 reads TGTGCCAGCAGCTTGGCGGGACTAGCGGGAGAAGCCGGGGAGCTGTTTTTT. Its translation: CASSLAGLAGEAGELFF.

The genes are TRBV28 and TRBJ1-4; a weak D match, TRBD1 (5 bases). V gave up 5 bases and J gave up 8 bases, with 12 bases separating them. CDR3 length: 13 residues. Germline V CDR1 and CDR2: MDHEN, SYDVKM. The CDR3 spells CASSQRWGEKLFF. The CDR3 DNA reads as TGTGCCAGCAGTCAGCGATGGGGCGAAAAACTGTTTTTT.

This clone was found a few times. This chain uses TRBV5-4 with TRBJ2-7; weak D call: TRBD2 (5 bases). Between the trimmed V and J ends, which lost 4 bases and 5 bases, there was a span of 13 bases. Per germline, CDR1 SGHNT and CDR2 YYREEE (reference sequence). The CDR3 has 13 residues. CDR3 sequence: CASSPNPSNEQYF. Here the CDR3 DNA reads TGTGCCAGCAGCCCAAACCCTAGCAACGAGCAGTACTTC.

The chain has TRBV6-1 and TRBJ1-5; TRBD1 might be the D (5 bases). V was shortened by 2 bases and J by 6 bases, with 11 bases between the two germline ends. CDR3 length: 14 amino acids. The germline V gene has CDR1 MNHNS and CDR2 SASEGT. Here the CDR3 DNA reads TGTGCCAGCAGTGAACCGGGGGTTGGTCAGCCCCAGCATTTT. This sequence encodes CASSEPGVGQPQHF.

CDR3 in DNA: TGTGCCAGCTCACCAGGACAGGGGGCCTCCTACGAGCAGTACTTC. This sequence encodes CASSPGQGASYEQYF. The chain links TRBV18 to TRBJ2-7, with 11 bases aligning to TRBD1. Unmatched junction bases numbered 0, after V lost 2 bases and J lost 0 bases. CDR1 is KGHSH, CDR2 LQKENI, per germline. The CDR3 extends over 15 amino acids.

The chain carries TRBV7-9 and TRBJ2-3, with 9 positions matching TRBD1. The germline V gene has CDR1 SEHNR and CDR2 FQNEAQ (reference sequence). The V and J ends lost 0 bases and 2 bases, in that order; junction bases with no gene match: 9. The CDR3 contains 18 residues. This CDR3 reads CASSLASTGQGYTDTQYF. The DNA for the CDR3 is TGTGCCAGCAGCTTAGCCTCTACGGGACAGGGATACACAGATACGCAGTATTTT.